This TCR beta chain was sequenced in a study of neoadjuvant anti-PD-1 for oral cavity cancer. Study overall: Patients without progression got a fourth dose around day 43.

Most PBMC samples had approximately 500 ng input DNA in six replicates. This table comes from immunoSEQ multiplex PCR, and its TCRdb copy is limited to in-frame clones, with some not included. This table holds around 16,000 clones, roughly 66% found once. Patients had newly diagnosed, untreated stage II-IVA oral cavity squamous cell carcinoma. Germline CDR1 SEHNR, CDR2 FQNEAQ (reference sequence). V gave up 0 bases and J gave up 5 bases, with 10 bases separating them. The CDR3 is made up of 14 amino acids. Sequencing was performed on PBMCs, taken before nivolumab (anti-PD-1) treatment. This sequence joins TRBV7-9 and TRBJ2-5, with no clear D. This receptor was obtained from a person between 40 and 85 years old with oral cavity squamous cell carcinoma. The CDR3 here is CASSLALSGETQYF. The CDR3 DNA sequence: TGTGCCAGCAGCTTAGCGCTAAGTGGGGAGACCCAGTACTTC.